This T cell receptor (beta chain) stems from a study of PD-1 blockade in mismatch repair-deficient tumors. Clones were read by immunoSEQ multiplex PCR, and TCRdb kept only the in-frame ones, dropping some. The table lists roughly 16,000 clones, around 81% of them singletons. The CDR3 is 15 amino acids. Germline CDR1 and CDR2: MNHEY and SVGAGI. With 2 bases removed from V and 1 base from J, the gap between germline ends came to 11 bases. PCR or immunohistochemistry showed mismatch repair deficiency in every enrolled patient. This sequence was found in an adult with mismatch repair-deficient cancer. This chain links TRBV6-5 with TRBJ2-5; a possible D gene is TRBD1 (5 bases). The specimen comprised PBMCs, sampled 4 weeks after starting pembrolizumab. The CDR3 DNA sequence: TGTGCCAGCAGTTACGATGGGGCGCGCCAAGAGACCCAGTACTTC. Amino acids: CASSYDGARQETQYF.